This is a list of T cell receptor beta chains from one sample in a study of blood T cell repertoires in COVID-19. The data were produced by immunoSEQ multiplex PCR, yet TCRdb's version contains in-frame clones alone and is incomplete. The data contain approximately 70,000 clones, over 65% of them singletons. Sequenced: peripheral blood. The receptor set was obtained from an older woman with acute or convalescent COVID-19. Each CDR3 is given with its conserved first and last residue. The D gene is left open where the match is weak. Size is stated for part of the rows, as once, few or many counts, or as a class when the clone is expanded.

D: NA; size: NA; V: TRBV9; J: TRBJ1-6; CDR3: CASSPTERGNSPLHF; DNA: TGTGCCAGCAGCCCTACCGAGAGGGGGAATTCACCCCTCCACTTT
D: TRBD1; size: NA; V: TRBV28; J: TRBJ2-7; CDR3: CASSTYQWTGYEQYF; DNA: TGTGCCAGCAGTACCTACCAATGGACAGGTTACGAGCAGTACTTC
D: NA; size: NA; V: TRBV1; J: TRBJ2-5; CDR3: CTSSQGQRFQETQYF; DNA: TGCACCAGCAGCCAAGGACAGAGATTCCAAGAGACCCAGTACTTC
D: NA; size: NA; V: TRBV30; J: TRBJ1-2; CDR3: CAWTGEMDGYTF; DNA: TGTGCCTGGACAGGGGAGATGGATGGCTACACCTTC
D: NA; size: NA; V: TRBV15; J: TRBJ1-4; CDR3: CATSSDGGGHDNEKLFF; DNA: TGTGCCACCAGCAGCGATGGTGGGGGACACGATAATGAAAAACTGTTTTTT
D: NA; size: NA; V: TRBV6-5; J: TRBJ1-5; CDR3: CASTPGQINQPQHF; DNA: TGTGCCAGCACCCCTGGGCAGATCAATCAGCCCCAGCATTTT
D: NA; size: medium-sized; V: TRBV6-5; J: TRBJ2-2; CDR3: CASSYQDTGELFF; DNA: TGTGCCAGCAGTTACCAGGACACCGGGGAGCTGTTTTTT
D: NA; size: NA; V: TRBV18; J: TRBJ1-5; CDR3: CASSPGSRGYSNQPQHF; DNA: TGTGCCAGCTCACCGGGTAGTAGGGGGTATAGCAATCAGCCCCAGCATTTT
D: NA; size: NA; V: TRBV5-4; J: TRBJ1-4; CDR3: CASSWGVTNEKLFF; DNA: TGTGCCAGCAGCTGGGGAGTAACTAATGAAAAACTGTTTTTT
D: NA; size: NA; V: TRBV7-2; J: TRBJ2-1; CDR3: CASSPASGHPLF; DNA: TGTGCCAGCAGCCCAGCAAGTGGGCACCCCCTCTTC
D: TRBD1; size: NA; V: TRBV25-1; J: TRBJ2-7; CDR3: CASSAYRGEQYF; DNA: TGTGCCAGCAGTGCATACAGGGGCGAGCAGTACTTC
D: TRBD1; size: NA; V: TRBV5-1; J: TRBJ1-1; CDR3: CASRDSLNTEAFF; DNA: TGCGCCAGTCGGGACAGCTTAAACACTGAAGCTTTCTTT
D: TRBD1; size: NA; V: TRBV5-1; J: TRBJ2-7; CDR3: CASSRTGLPYEQYF; DNA: TGCGCCAGCAGCCGGACAGGGTTGCCCTACGAGCAGTACTTC
D: NA; size: NA; V: TRBV7-8; J: TRBJ2-1; CDR3: CASSLGVGGVSYNEQFF; DNA: TGTGCCAGCAGCTTAGGGGTAGGGGGTGTATCCTACAATGAGCAGTTCTTC
D: TRBD2; size: few; V: TRBV5-1; J: TRBJ2-7; CDR3: CASSPSGALYEQYF; DNA: TGCGCCAGCAGCCCTAGCGGGGCCCTCTACGAGCAGTACTTC
D: NA; size: few; V: TRBV5-1; J: TRBJ2-1; CDR3: CASSLGDSYNEQFF; DNA: TGCGCCAGCAGCTTGGGAGACTCATACAATGAGCAGTTCTTC
D: NA; size: NA; V: TRBV5-1; J: TRBJ1-3; CDR3: CASRPGDSGGNTIYF; DNA: TGCGCCAGCAGGCCCGGGGACTCGGGAGGAAACACCATATATTTT
D: TRBD1; size: many; V: TRBV11-2; J: TRBJ2-6; CDR3: CASSLDRAGANVLTF; DNA: TGTGCCAGCAGCTTGGACAGGGCTGGGGCCAACGTCCTGACTTTC
D: NA; size: NA; V: TRBV19; J: TRBJ2-1; CDR3: CASSISIAGAPEQFF; DNA: TGTGCCAGTAGTATATCGATCGCAGGGGCGCCCGAGCAGTTCTTC
D: NA; size: NA; V: TRBV18; J: TRBJ2-2; CDR3: CASSPGVVTGELFF; DNA: TGTGCCAGCTCACCCGGGGTGGTCACCGGGGAGCTGTTTTTT
D: TRBD1; size: once; V: TRBV5-6; J: TRBJ1-6; CDR3: CASSLGGTGVYNSPLHF; DNA: TGTGCCAGCAGCCTGGGCGGGACAGGGGTTTATAATTCACCCCTCCACTTT
D: NA; size: NA; V: TRBV9; J: TRBJ2-7; CDR3: CASSVAEGEQYF; DNA: TGTGCCAGCAGCGTAGCGGAGGGCGAGCAGTACTTC
D: TRBD1; size: NA; V: TRBV2; J: TRBJ1-2; CDR3: CASSEQGAQYGYTF; DNA: TGTGCCAGCAGTGAACAGGGGGCACAATATGGCTACACCTTC
D: NA; size: few; V: TRBV19; J: TRBJ1-2; CDR3: CASALSQGLNYGYTF; DNA: TGTGCCAGTGCTCTTTCACAGGGCCTTAACTATGGCTACACCTTC
D: NA; size: NA; V: TRBV18; J: TRBJ1-1; CDR3: CASSPGHLNTEAFF; DNA: TGTGCCAGCTCTCCGGGACACCTAAACACTGAAGCTTTCTTT
D: NA; size: NA; V: TRBV7-3; J: TRBJ2-3; CDR3: CASSFSGFTDTQYF; DNA: TGTGCCAGCAGCTTTAGCGGATTCACAGATACGCAGTATTTT
D: NA; size: NA; V: TRBV6-2/TRBV6-3; J: TRBJ1-2; CDR3: CASSYSGQPVRGYTF; DNA: TGTGCCAGCAGTTACAGCGGACAGCCGGTGCGGGGCTACACCTTC
D: NA; size: NA; V: TRBV18; J: TRBJ1-5; CDR3: CASSGTTSNQPQHF; DNA: TGTGCCAGCTCTGGGACTACAAGCAATCAGCCCCAGCATTTT
D: TRBD2; size: NA; V: TRBV5-6; J: TRBJ2-4; CDR3: CASSPRRTSLNIQYF; DNA: TGTGCCAGCAGCCCCCGACGGACTAGCCTAAACATTCAGTACTTC
D: NA; size: NA; V: TRBV12-3/TRBV12-4; J: TRBJ2-3; CDR3: CASSFSGTDTQYF; DNA: TGTGCCAGCAGTTTTAGCGGCACAGATACGCAGTATTTT
D: NA; size: few; V: TRBV12-3/TRBV12-4; J: TRBJ1-1; CDR3: CASSLGPLTEAFF; DNA: TGTGCCAGCAGTTTAGGGCCTCTCACTGAAGCTTTCTTT